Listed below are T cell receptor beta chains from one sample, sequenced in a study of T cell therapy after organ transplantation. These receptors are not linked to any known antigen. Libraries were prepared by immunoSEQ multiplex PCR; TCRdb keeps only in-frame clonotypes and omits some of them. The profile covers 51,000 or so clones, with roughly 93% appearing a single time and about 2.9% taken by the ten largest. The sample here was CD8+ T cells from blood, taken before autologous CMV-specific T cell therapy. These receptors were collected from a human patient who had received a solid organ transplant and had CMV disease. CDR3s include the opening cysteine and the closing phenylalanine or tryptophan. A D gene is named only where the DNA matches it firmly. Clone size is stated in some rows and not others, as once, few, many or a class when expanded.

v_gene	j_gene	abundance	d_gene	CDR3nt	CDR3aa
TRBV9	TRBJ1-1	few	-	TGTGCCAGCAGCTCGGGACGGCCTGTTAGTAAAGCTTTCTTT	CASSSGRPVSKAFF
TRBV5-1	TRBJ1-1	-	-	TGCGCCAGCAGCTTGGTATTCGCGGCAGGGAGTTTCGACACTGAAGCTTTCTTT	CASSLVFAAGSFDTEAFF
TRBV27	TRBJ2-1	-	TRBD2	TGTGCCAGCAGTTCCCTAGCGGGAGGATACGATGAGCAGTTCTTC	CASSSLAGGYDEQFF
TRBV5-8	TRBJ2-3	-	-	TGTGCCAGCAGCTTGGGATCGCTTTCACCCACAGATACGCAGTATTTT	CASSLGSLSPTDTQYF
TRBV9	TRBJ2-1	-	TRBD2	TGTGCCAGCAGCGGACGGGGACTACCCTCCTACAATGAGCAGTTCTTC	CASSGRGLPSYNEQFF
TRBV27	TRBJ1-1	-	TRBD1	TGTGCCAGCAGTTTATCGGCAGGGGGATTTACTGAAGCTTTCTTT	CASSLSAGGFTEAFF
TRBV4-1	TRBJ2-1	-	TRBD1	TGCGCCAGCACACCGACAGGGGGCGCGAGCAATGAGCAGTTCTTC	CASTPTGGASNEQFF
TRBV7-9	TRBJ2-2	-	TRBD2	TGTGCCAGCAGCGACCTAGCGGGAGAAAACACCGGGGAGCTGTTTTTT	CASSDLAGENTGELFF
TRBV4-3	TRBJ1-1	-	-	TGCGCCAGCAGCCAAGTTAGAGCGGGTGAAGCTTTCTTT	CASSQVRAGEAFF
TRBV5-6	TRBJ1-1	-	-	TGTGCCAGCAGCTTAGGCTTTGGGGGCGACCTGAACACTGAAGCTTTCTTT	CASSLGFGGDLNTEAFF
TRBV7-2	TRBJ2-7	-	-	TGTGCCAGCAGCAATACTAGGGGGTTGAGCATCCAACCTTACGAGCAGTACTTC	CASSNTRGLSIQPYEQYF
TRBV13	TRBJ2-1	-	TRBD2	TGTGCCAGCAGCTGGGGACTAGCGGACTACAATGAGCAGTTCTTC	CASSWGLADYNEQFF
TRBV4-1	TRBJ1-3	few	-	TGCGCCAGCAGCCAAGCCCCTTTGCCCTCTGGAAACACCATATATTTT	CASSQAPLPSGNTIYF
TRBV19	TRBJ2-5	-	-	TGTGCCAGTAGTAACAGACTAGAGGGGGAGACCCAGTACTTC	CASSNRLEGETQYF
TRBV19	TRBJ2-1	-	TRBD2	TGTGCCAGTAGTTCCCGGACTAGCGAGCAGTTCTTC	CASSSRTSEQFF
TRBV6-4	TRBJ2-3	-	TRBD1	TGTGCCAGCTCTCAGGGGACAGGGAGCACAGATACGCAGTATTTT	CASSQGTGSTDTQYF
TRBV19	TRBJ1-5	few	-	TGTGCCAGCCGGGACGGCAATCAGCCCCAGCATTTT	CASRDGNQPQHF
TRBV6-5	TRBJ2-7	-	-	TGTGCCACCCGTGGGGATTTTATCTCCTACGAGCAGTACTTC	CATRGDFISYEQYF
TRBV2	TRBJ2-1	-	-	TGTGCCAGCGCCCCTTCCTACAATGAGCAGTTCTTC	CASAPSYNEQFF
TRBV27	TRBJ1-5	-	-	TGTGCCAGCAGTTTAGGGTCAGGGGATAAGCCCCAGCATTTT	CASSLGSGDKPQHF
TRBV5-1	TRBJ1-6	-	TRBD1	TGCGCCAGCAGCTCGACAGGGGTTGGTTCACCCCTCCACTTT	CASSSTGVGSPLHF
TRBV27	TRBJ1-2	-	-	TGTGCCAGCAGTTTCCGTGCAGGGAGTGGCTACACCTTC	CASSFRAGSGYTF
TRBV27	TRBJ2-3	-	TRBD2	TGTGCCAGCATCAAGTTCTGGGGCAAGGGACTAGCGGGAGATACGCAGTATTTT	CASIKFWGKGLAGDTQYF
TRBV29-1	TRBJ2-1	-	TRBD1	TGCAGCGTTCTCGGACAGGGGGGGTACAATGAGCAGTTCTTC	CSVLGQGGYNEQFF
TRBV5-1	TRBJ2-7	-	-	TGCGCCAGCAGCTTGGGGCTGGGGATAACCTACGAGCAGTACTTC	CASSLGLGITYEQYF
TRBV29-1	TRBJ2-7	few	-	TGCAGCGTTGCTGGGGGCGACCCCTACGAGCAGTACTTC	CSVAGGDPYEQYF
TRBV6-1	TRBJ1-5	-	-	TGTGCCAGCCTGGCATATAGCAATCAGCCCCAGCATTTT	CASLAYSNQPQHF
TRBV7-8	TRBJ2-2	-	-	TGTGCCAGCAGCTTACCGGCCACCGGGGAGCTGTTTTTT	CASSLPATGELFF
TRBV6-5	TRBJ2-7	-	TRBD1	TGTGCCAGCAGTTACTCGACAGGGCTCGAGCAGTACTTC	CASSYSTGLEQYF
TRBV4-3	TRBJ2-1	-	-	TGCGCCAGCAGCCAAGACGGGCAGGGGGGTTACAATGAGCAGTTCTTC	CASSQDGQGGYNEQFF
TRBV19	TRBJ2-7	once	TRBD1	TGTGCCAGTAGTACCGGACAGGGGGCCTACGAGCAGTACTTC	CASSTGQGAYEQYF
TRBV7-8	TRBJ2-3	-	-	TGTGCCAGCAGCTTAGGCTACTACAAGAACACAGATACGCAGTATTTT	CASSLGYYKNTDTQYF